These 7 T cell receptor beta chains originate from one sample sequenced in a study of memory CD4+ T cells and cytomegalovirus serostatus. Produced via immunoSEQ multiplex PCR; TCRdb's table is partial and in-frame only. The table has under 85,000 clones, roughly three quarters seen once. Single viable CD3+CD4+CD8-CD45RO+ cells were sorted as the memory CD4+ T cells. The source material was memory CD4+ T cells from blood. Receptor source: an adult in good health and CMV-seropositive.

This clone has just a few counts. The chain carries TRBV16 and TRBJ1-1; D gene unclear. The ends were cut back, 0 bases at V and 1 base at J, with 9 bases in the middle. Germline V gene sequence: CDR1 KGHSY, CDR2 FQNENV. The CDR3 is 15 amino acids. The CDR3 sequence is CASSQSVPSNTEAFF. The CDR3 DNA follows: TGTGCCAGCAGCCAATCAGTACCTTCGAACACTGAAGCTTTCTTT.

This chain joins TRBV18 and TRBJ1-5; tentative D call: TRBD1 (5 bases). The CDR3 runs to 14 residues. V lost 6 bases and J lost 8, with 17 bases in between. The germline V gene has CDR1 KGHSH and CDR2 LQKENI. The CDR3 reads CASSRSGPGEPQHF. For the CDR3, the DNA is TGTGCCAGCTCGCGTTCAGGGCCGGGTGAGCCCCAGCATTTT.

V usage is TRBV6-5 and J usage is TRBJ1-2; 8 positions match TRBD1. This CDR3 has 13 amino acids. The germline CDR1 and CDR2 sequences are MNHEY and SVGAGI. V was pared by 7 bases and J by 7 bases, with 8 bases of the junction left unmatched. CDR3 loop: CASKDSGGSGYTF. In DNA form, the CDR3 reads TGTGCCAGCAAGGACTCAGGGGGCTCTGGCTACACCTTC.

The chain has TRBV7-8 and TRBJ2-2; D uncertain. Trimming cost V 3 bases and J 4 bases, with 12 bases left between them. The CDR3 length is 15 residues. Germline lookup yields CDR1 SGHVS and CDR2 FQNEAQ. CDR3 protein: CASSFQRSGTGELFF. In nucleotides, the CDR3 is TGTGCCAGCAGCTTCCAACGTTCGGGCACCGGGGAGCTGTTTTTT.

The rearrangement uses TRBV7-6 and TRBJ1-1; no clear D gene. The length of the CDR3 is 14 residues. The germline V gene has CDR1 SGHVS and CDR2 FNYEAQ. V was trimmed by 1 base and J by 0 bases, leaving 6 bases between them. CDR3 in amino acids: CASSLDAMNTEAFF. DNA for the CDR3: TGTGCCAGCAGCTTAGACGCTATGAACACTGAAGCTTTCTTT.

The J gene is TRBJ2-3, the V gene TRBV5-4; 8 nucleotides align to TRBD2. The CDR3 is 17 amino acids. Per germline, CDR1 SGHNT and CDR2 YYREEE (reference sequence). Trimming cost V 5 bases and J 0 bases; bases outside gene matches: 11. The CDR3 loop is CASSPNSGTASTDTQYF. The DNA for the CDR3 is TGTGCCAGCAGTCCTAATAGCGGGACTGCTAGCACAGATACGCAGTATTTT.

Written as DNA, the CDR3 is TGCGCCAGCAGCCCGGAGGTTCGGGGATCGGACGAAAAACTGTTTTTT. Protein sequence: CASSPEVRGSDEKLFF. The chain combines TRBV5-1 with TRBJ1-4, with no clear D. V dropped 4 bases and J dropped 8 bases, with 21 bases sitting between them. Germline CDR1 is SGHRS and CDR2 is YFSETQ. The CDR3 runs to 16 residues.